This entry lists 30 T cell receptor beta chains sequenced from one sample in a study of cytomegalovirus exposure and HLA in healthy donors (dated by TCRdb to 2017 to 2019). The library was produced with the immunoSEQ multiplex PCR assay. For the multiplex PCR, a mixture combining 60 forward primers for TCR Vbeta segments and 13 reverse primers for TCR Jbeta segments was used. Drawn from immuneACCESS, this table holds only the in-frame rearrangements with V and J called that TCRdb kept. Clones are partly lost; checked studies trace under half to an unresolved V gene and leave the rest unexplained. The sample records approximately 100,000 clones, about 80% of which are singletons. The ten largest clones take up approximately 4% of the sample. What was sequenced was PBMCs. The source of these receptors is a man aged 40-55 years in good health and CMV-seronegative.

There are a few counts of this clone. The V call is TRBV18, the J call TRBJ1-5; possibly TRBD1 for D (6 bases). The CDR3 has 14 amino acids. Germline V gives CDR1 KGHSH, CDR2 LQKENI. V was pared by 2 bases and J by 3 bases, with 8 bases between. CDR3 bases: TGTGCCAGCTCACCAACAGGGACCAATCAGCCCCAGCATTTT. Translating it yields CASSPTGTNQPQHF.

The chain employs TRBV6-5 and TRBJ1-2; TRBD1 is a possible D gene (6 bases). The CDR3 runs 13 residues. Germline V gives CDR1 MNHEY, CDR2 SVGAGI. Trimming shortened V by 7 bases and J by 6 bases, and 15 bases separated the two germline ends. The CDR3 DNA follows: TGTGCCAGCACCAAAGGGGGAGGGGATGGCTACACCTTC. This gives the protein CASTKGGGDGYTF.

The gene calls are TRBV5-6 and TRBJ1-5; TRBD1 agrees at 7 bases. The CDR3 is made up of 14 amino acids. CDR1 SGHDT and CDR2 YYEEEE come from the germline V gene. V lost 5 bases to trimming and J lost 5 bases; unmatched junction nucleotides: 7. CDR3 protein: CASRRQGVDQPQHF. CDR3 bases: TGTGCCAGCAGGAGACAGGGCGTGGATCAGCCCCAGCATTTT. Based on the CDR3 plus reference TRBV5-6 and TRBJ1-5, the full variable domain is DAGVTQSPTHLIKTRGQQVTLRCSPKSGHDTVSWYQQALGQGPQFIFQYYEEEERQRGNFPDRFSGHQFPNYSSELNVNALLLGDSALYLCASRRQGVDQPQHFGDGTRLSIL.

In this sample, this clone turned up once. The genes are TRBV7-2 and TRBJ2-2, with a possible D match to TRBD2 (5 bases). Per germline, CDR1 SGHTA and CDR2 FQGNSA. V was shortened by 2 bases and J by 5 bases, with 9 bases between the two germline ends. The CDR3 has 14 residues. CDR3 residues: CASSLRRVTGELFF. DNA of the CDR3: TGTGCCAGCAGCTTAAGGCGGGTTACCGGGGAGCTGTTTTTT.

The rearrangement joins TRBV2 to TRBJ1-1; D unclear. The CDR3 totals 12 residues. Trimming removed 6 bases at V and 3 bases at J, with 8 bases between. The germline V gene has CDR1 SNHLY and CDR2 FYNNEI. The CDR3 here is CASRQYYTEAFF. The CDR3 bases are TGTGCCAGCAGGCAATACTACACTGAAGCTTTCTTT.

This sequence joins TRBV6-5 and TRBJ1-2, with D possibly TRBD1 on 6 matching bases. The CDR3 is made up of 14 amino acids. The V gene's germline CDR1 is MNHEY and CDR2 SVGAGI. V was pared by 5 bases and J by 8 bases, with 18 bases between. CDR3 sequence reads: CASSIRGGHKGYTF. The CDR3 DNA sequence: TGTGCCAGCAGTATCCGGGGGGGGCATAAGGGCTACACCTTC.

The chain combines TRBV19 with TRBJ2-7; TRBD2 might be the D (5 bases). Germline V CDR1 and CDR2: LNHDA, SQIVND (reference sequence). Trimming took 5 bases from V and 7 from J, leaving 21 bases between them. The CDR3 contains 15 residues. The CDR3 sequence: CASSPSTTTGKEQYV. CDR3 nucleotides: TGTGCCAGTAGTCCGTCTACCACTACGGGAAAAGAGCAGTACGTC.

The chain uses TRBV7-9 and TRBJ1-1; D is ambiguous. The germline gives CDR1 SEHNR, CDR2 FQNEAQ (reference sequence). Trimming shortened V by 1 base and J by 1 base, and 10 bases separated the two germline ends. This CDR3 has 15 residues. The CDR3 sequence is CASSLGSGRNTEAFF. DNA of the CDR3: TGTGCCAGCAGCTTAGGCTCGGGAAGGAACACTGAAGCTTTCTTT.

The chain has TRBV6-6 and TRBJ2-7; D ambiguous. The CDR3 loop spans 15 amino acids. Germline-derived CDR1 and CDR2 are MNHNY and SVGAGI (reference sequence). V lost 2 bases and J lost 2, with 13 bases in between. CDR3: CASSYLRVATYEQYF. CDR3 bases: TGTGCCAGCAGTTACCTTCGGGTCGCCACCTACGAGCAGTACTTC.

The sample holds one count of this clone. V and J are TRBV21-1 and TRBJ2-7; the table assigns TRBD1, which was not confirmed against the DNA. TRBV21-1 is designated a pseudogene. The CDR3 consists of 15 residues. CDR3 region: CASSKANRSTYEQYV. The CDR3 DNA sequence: TGTGCCAGCAGCAAAGCAAACAGGTCCACCTACGAGCAGTACGTC.

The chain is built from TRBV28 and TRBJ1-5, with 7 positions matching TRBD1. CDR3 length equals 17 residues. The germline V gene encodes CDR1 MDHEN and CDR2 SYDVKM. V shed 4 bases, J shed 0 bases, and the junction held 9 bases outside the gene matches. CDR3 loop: CASSSLSGTDSNQPQHF. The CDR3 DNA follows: TGTGCCAGCAGTTCGCTCTCCGGGACAGATAGCAATCAGCCCCAGCATTTT.

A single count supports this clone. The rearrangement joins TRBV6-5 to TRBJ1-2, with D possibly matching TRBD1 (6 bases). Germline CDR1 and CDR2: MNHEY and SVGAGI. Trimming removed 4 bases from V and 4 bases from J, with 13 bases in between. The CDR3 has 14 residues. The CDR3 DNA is TGTGCCAGCAGTTTCGCGGACAGCAGCTATGGCTACACCTTC. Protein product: CASSFADSSYGYTF.

CDR3 in amino acids: CASKSGGAYEQYF. CDR3 DNA: TGTGCCAGTAAGTCGGGGGGAGCCTACGAGCAGTACTTC. The chain couples TRBV19 to TRBJ2-7; 7 nucleotides align to TRBD2. Unmatched junction bases numbered 5, after V lost 7 bases and J lost 2 bases. Germline loops: CDR1 LNHDA, CDR2 SQIVND (reference sequence). The CDR3 contains 13 residues.

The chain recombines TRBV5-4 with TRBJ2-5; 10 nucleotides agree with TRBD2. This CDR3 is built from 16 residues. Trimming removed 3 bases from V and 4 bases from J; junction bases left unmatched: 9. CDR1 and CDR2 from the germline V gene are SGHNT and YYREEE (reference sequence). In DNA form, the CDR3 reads TGTGCCAGCAGCTCGGCGGCAGCGGGGGGGCTAGAGACCCAGTACTTC. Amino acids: CASSSAAAGGLETQYF.

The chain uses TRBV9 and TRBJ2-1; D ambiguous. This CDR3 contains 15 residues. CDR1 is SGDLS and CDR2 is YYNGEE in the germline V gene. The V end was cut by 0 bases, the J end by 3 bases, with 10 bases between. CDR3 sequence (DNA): TGTGCCAGCAGCGTAGTCAGGATGAACTACAATGAGCAGTTCTTC. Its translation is CASSVVRMNYNEQFF.

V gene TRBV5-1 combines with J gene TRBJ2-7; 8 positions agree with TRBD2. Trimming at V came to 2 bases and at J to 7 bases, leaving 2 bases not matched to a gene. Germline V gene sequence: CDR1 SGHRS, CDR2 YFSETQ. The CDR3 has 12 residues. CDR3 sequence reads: CASSFSGEEQYF. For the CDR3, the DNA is TGCGCCAGCAGCTTTAGCGGGGAAGAGCAGTACTTC. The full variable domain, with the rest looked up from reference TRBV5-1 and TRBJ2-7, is KAGVTQTPRYLIKTRGQQVTLSCSPISGHRSVSWYQQTPGQGLQFLFEYFSETQRNKGNFPGRFSGRQFSNSRSEMNVSTLELGDSALYLCASSFSGEEQYFGPGTRLTVT.

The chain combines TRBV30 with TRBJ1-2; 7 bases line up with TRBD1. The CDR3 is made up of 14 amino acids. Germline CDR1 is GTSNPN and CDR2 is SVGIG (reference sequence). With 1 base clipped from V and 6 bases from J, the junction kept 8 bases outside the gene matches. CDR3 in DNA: TGTGCCTGGAGTGCCCAGACAGGGTCCCATGGCTACACCTTC. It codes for CAWSAQTGSHGYTF.

CDR3 coding DNA: TGTGCCAGCAGCCGAACTAGCGGGGACAATCAACAGTACTTC. Its protein product is CASSRTSGDNQQYF. The chain links TRBV7-2 to TRBJ2-7, with 10 bases identical to TRBD2. From germline, CDR1 is SGHTA and CDR2 FQGNSA. The CDR3 is made up of 14 amino acids. Trimming cost V 5 bases and J 10 bases; bases outside gene matches: 11.

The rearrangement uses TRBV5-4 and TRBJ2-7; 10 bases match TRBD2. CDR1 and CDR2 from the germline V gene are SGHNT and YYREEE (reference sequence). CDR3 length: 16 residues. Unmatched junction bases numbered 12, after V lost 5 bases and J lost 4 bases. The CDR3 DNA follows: TGTGCCAGCAGATCCGGCCGGACTAGCGGAACTTACGAGCAGTACTTC. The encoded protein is CASRSGRTSGTYEQYF.

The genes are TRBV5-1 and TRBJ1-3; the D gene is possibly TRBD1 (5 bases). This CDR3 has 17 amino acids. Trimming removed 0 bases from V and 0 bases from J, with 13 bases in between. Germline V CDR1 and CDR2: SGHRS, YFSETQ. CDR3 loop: CASSLVWSGDSGNTIYF. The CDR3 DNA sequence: TGCGCCAGCAGCTTGGTATGGTCGGGGGACTCTGGAAACACCATATATTTT.

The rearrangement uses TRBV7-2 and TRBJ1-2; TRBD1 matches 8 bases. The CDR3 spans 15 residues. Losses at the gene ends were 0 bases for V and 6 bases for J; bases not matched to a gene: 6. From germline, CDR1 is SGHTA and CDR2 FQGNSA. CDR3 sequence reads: CASSLAPTGGDGYTF. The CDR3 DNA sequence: TGTGCCAGCAGCTTAGCCCCTACAGGGGGAGATGGCTACACCTTC.

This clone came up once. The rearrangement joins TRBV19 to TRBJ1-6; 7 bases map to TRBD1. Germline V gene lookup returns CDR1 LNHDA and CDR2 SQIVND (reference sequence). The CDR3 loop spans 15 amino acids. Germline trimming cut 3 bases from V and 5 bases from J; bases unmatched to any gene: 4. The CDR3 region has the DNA TGTGCCAGTAGTATTACAGGGGCGAATAATTCACCCCTCCACTTT. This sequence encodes CASSITGANNSPLHF.

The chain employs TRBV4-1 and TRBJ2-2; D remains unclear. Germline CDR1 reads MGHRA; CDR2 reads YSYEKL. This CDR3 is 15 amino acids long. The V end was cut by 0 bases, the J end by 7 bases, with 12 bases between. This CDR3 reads CASSQDSLLVGELFF. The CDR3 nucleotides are TGCGCCAGCAGCCAAGATTCCCTACTGGTCGGGGAGCTGTTTTTT.

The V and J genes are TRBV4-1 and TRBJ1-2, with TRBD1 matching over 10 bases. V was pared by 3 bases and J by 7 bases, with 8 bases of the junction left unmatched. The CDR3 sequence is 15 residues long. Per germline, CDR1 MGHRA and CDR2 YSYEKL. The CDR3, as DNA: TGCGCCAGCAGCCAGGGACAGGGGACGGGTCTTGGCTACACCTTC. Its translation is CASSQGQGTGLGYTF.

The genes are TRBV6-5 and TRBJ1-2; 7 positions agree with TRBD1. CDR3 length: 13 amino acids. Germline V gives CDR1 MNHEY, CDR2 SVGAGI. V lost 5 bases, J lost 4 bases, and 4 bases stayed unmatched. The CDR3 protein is CASSPTGAYGYTF. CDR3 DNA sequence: TGTGCCAGCAGTCCCACAGGGGCCTATGGCTACACCTTC.

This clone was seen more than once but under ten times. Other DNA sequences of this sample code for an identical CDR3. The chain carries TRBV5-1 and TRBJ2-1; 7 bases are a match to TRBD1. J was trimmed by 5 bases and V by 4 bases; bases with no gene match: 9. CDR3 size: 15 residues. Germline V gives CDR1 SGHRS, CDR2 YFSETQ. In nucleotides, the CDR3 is TGCGCCAGCAGCCCGGACAGGCCCACACACAATGAGCAGTTCTTC. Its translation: CASSPDRPTHNEQFF. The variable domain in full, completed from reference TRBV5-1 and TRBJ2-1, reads KAGVTQTPRYLIKTRGQQVTLSCSPISGHRSVSWYQQTPGQGLQFLFEYFSETQRNKGNFPGRFSGRQFSNSRSEMNVSTLELGDSALYLCASSPDRPTHNEQFFGPGTRLTVL.

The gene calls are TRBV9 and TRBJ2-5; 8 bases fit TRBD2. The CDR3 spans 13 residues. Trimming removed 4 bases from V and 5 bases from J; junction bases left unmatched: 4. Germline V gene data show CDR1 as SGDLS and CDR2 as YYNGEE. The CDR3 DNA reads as TGTGCCAGCAGCACGACTAGCGTGGAGACCCAGTACTTC. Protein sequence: CASSTTSVETQYF.

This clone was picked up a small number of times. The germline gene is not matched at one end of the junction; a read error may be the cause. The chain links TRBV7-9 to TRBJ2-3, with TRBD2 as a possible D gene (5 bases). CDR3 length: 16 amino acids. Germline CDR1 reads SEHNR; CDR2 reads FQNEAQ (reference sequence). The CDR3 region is CSSSPREAASTDTQYF. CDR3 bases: TGTTCCAGCAGCCCCCGGGAAGCGGCTAGCACAGATACGCAGTATTTT. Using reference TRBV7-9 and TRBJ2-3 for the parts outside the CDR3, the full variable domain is DTGVSQNPRHKITKRGQNVTFRCDPISEHNRLYWYRQTLGQGPEFLTYFQNEAQLEKSRLLSDRFSAERPKGSFSTLEIQRTEQGDSAMYLCSSSPREAASTDTQYFGPGTRLTVL.

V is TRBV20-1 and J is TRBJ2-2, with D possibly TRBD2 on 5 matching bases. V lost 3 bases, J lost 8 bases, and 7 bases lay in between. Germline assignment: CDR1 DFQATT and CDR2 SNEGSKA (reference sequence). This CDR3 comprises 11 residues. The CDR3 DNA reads TGCAGTGCTAGTGAGGGTGGGGAGCTGTTTTTT. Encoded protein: CSASEGGELFF.

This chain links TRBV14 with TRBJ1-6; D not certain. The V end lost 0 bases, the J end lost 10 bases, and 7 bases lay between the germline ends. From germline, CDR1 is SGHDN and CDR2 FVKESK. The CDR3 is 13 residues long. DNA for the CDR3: TGTGCCAGCAGCCAAGATTATCGGTCACCCCTCCACTTT. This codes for CASSQDYRSPLHF.